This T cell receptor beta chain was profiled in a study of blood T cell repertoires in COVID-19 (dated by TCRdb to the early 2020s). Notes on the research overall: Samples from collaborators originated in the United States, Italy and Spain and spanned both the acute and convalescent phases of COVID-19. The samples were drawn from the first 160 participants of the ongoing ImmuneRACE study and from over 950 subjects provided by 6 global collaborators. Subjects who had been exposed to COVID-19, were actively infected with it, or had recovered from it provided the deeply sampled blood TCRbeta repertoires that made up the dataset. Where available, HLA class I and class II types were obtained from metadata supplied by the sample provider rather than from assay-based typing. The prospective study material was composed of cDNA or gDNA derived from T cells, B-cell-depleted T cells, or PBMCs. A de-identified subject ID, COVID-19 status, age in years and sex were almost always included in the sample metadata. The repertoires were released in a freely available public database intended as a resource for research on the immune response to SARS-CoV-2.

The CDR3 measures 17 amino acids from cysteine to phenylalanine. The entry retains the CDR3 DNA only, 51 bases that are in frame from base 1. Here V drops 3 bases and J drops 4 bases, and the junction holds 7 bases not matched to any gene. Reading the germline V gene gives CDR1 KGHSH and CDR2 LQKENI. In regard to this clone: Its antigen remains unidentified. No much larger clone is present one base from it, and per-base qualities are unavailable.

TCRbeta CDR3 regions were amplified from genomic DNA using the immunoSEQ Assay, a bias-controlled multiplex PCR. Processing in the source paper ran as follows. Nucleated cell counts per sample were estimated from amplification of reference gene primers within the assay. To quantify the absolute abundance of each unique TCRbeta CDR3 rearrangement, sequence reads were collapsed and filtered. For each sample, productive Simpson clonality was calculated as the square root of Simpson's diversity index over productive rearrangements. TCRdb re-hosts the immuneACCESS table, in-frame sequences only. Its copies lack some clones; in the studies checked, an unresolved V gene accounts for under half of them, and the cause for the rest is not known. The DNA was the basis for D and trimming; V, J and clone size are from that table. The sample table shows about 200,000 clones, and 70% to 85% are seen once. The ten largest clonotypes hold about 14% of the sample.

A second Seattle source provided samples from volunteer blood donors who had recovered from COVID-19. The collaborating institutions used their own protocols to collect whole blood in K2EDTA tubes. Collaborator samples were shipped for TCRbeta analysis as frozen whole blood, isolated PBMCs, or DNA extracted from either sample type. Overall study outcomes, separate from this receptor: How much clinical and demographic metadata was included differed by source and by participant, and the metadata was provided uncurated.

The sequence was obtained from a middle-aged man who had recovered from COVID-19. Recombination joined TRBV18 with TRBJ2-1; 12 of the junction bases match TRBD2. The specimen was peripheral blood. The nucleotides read TGTGCCAGCTCACCCTCGGTTGGGACTAGCGGGTACAATGAGCAGTTCTTC. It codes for CASSPSVGTSGYNEQFF. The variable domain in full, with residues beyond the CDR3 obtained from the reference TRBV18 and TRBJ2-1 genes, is NAGVMQNPRHLVRRRGQEARLRCSPMKGHSHVYWYRQLPEEGLKFMVYLQKENIIDESGMPKERFSAEFPKEGPSILRIQQVVRGDSAAYFCASSPSVGTSGYNEQFFGPGTRLTVL.